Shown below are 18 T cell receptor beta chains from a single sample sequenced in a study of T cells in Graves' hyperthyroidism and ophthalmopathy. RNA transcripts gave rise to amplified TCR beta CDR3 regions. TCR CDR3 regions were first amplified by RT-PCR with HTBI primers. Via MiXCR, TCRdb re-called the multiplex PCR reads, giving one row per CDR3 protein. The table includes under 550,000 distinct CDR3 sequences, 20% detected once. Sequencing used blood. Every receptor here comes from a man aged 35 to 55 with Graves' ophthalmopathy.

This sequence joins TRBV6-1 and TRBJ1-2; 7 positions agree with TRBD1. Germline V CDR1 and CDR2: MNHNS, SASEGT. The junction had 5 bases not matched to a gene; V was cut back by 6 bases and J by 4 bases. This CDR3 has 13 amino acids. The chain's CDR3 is CASRDGTVYGYTF. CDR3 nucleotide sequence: TGTGCCAGCAGGGATGGGACAGTCTATGGCTACACCTTC.

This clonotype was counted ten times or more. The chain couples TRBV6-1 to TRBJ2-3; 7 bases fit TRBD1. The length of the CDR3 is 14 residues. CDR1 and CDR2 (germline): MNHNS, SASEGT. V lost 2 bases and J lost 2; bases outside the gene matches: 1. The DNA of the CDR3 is TGTGCCAGCAGTGAAACAGGGGTCACAGATACGCAGTATTTT. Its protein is CASSETGVTDTQYF.

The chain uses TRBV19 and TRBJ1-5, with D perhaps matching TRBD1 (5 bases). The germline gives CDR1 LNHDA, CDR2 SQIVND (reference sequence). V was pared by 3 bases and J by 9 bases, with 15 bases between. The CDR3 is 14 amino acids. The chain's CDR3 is CASSIGLVGRPQHF. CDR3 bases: TGTGCCAGTAGTATCGGCCTGGTGGGGCGGCCCCAGCATTTT.

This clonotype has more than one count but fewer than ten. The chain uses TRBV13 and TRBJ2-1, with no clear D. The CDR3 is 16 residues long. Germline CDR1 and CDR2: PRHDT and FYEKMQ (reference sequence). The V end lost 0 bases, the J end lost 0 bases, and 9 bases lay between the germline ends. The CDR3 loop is CASSLGTSSSYNEQFF. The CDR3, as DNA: TGTGCCAGCAGCTTAGGGACGTCCAGCTCCTACAATGAGCAGTTCTTC.

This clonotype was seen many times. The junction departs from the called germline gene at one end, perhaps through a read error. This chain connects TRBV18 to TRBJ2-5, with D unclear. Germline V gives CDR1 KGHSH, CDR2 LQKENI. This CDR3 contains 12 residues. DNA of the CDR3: TGTGCCAGCTCACCAGAGCAAGGGACCCAGTACTTC. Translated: CASSPEQGTQYF.

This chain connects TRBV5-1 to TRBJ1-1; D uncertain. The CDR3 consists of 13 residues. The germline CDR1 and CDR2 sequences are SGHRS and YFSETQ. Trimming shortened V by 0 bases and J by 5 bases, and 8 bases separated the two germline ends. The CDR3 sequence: CASSLGIGTEAFF. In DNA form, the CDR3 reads TGCGCCAGCAGCTTGGGGATAGGTACTGAAGCTTTCTTT.

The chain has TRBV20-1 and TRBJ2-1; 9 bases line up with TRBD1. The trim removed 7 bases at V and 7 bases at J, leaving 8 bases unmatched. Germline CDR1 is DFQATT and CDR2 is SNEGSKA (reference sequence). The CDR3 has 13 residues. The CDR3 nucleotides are TGCAGTGGCGACCCGGGACAGGGTAATGAGCAGTTCTTC. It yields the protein CSGDPGQGNEQFF.

The CDR3 DNA reads TGCGCCAGCAGCCCGGGGACAGGCCCAGTCTATGGCTACACCTTC. Its translation: CASSPGTGPVYGYTF. This chain connects TRBV4-1 to TRBJ1-2, with TRBD1 matching 8 bases. The CDR3 extends over 15 amino acids. V trimming: 4 bases; J trimming: 4 bases; junction bases outside the gene matches: 8. Germline V CDR1 and CDR2: MGHRA, YSYEKL.

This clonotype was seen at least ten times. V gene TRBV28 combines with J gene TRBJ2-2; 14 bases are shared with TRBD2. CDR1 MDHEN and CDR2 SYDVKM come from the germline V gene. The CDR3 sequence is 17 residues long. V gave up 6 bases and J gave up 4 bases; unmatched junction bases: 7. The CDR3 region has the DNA TGTGCCAGCAGACTGACTAGCGGGAGGGCCGGCACCGGGGAGCTGTTTTTT. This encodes CASRLTSGRAGTGELFF. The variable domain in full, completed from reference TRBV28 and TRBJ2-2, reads DVKVTQSSRYLVKRTGEKVFLECVQDMDHENMFWYRQDPGLGLRLIYFSYDVKMKEKGDIPEGYSVSREKKERFSLILESASTNQTSMYLCASRLTSGRAGTGELFFGEGSRLTVL.

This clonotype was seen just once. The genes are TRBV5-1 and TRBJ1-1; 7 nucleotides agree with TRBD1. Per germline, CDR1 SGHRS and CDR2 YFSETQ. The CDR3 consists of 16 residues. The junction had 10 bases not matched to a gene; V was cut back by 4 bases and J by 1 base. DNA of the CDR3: TGCGCCAGCAGCCTTAGACAGGGCGGGGCGAACACTGAAGCTTTCTTT. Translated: CASSLRQGGANTEAFF.

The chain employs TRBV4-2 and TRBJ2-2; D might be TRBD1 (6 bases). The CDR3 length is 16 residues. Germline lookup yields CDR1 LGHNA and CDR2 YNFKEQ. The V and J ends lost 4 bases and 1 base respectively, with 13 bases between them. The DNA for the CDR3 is TGTGCCAGCAGCCCGGAGCCGGGACAGAACACCGGGGAGCTGTTTTTT. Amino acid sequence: CASSPEPGQNTGELFF.

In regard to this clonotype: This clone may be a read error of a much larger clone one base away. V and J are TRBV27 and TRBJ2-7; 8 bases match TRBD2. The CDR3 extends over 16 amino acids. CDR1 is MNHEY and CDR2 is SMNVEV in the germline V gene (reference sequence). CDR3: CAGSLSVGRAGSEQYF. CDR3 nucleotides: TGTGCCGGCAGTTTATCAGTCGGGAGGGCGGGGAGCGAGCAGTACTTC.

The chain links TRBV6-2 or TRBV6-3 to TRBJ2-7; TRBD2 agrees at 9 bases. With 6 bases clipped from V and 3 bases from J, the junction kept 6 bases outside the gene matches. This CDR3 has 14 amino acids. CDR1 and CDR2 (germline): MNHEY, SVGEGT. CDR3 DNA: TGTGCCAGCAGCAAGGGACTAGCTGTCTACGAGCAGTACTTC. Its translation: CASSKGLAVYEQYF.

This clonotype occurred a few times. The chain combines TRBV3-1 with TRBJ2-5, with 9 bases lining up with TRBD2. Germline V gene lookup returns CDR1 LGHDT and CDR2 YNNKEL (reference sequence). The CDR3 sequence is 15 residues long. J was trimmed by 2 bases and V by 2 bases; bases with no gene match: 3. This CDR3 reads CASSQLAGRQETQYF. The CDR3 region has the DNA TGTGCCAGCAGCCAACTAGCGGGGCGGCAAGAGACCCAGTACTTC.

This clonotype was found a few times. The CDR3 loop is CSARDSPSYEQYF. For the CDR3, the DNA is TGCAGTGCTAGAGATTCCCCATCTTACGAGCAGTACTTC. This chain joins TRBV20-1 and TRBJ2-7; no clear D gene. Trimming took off 0 bases at V and 4 bases at J, with 10 bases between the two ends. This CDR3 contains 13 residues. Germline-derived CDR1 and CDR2 are DFQATT and SNEGSKA (reference sequence).

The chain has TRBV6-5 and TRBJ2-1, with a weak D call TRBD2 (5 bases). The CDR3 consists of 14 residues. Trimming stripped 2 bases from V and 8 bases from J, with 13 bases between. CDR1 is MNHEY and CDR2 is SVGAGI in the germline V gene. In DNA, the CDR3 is TGTGCCAGCAGTTACCCAGGACTGAAGGATGAGCAGTTCTTC. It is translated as CASSYPGLKDEQFF.

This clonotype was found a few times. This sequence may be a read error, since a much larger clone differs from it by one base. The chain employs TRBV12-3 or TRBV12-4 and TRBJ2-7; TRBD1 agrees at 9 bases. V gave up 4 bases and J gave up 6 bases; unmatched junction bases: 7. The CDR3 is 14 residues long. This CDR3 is CASSSGTGFCEQYF. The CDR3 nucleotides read TGTGCCAGCAGTTCCGGGACAGGGTTCTGCGAGCAGTACTTC.

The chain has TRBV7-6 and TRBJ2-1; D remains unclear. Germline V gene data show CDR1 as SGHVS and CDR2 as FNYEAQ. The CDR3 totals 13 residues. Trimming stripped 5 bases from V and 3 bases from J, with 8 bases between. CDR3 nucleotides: TGTGCCAGCAGCACCGACCGCTACAATGAGCAGTTCTTC. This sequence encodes CASSTDRYNEQFF. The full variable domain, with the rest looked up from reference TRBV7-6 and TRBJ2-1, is GAGVSQSPRYKVTKRGQDVALRCDPISGHVSLYWYRQALGQGPEFLTYFNYEAQQDKSGLPNDRFSAERPEGSISTLTIQRTEQRDSAMYRCASSTDRYNEQFFGPGTRLTVL.